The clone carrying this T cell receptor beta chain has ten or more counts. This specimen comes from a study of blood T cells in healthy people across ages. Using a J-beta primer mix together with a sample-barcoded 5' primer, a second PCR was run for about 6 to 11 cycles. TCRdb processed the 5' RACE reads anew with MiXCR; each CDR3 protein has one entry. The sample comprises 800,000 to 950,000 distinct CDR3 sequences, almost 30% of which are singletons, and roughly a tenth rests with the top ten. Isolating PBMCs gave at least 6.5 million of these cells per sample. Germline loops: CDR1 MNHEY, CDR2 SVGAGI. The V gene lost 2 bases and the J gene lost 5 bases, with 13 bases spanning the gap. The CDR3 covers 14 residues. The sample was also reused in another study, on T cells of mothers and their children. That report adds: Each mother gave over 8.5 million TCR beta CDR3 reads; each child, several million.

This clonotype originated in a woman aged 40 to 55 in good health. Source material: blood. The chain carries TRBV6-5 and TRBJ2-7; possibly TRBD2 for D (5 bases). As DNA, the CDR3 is TGTGCCAGCAGTTACGTACCGGGATACCACGAGCAGTACTTC. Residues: CASSYVPGYHEQYF.